This T cell receptor (beta chain) was identified during a study of blood T cell repertoires in COVID-19. TCRdb's copy holds only in-frame clones and misses some; the assay was immunoSEQ multiplex PCR. Of nearly 300,000 clones listed, roughly 86% are singletons. The study recruited exposed participants who had met a COVID-19 case within 2 weeks before entry. In germline, CDR1 is LNHDA, CDR2 SQIVND (reference sequence). V was cut by 4 bases and J by 7 bases, with 16 bases left in between. The CDR3 length is 14 residues. The specimen was PBMCs or T cells enriched from blood (not recorded which). This clonotype was sampled from a woman between 45 and 65 years old who had been exposed to COVID-19. The rearrangement joins TRBV19 to TRBJ1-2, with D perhaps TRBD1 (5 bases). The CDR3 protein is CASSTQGIRSGYTF. The CDR3 coding sequence is TGTGCCAGTAGTACCCAGGGCATTAGATCTGGCTACACCTTC. The full variable domain, completed using reference TRBV19 and TRBJ1-2, is DGGITQSPKYLFRKEGQNVTLSCEQNLNHDAMYWYRQDPGQGLRLIYYSQIVNDFQKGDIAEGYSVSREKKESFPLTVTSAQKNPTAFYLCASSTQGIRSGYTFGSGTRLTVV.